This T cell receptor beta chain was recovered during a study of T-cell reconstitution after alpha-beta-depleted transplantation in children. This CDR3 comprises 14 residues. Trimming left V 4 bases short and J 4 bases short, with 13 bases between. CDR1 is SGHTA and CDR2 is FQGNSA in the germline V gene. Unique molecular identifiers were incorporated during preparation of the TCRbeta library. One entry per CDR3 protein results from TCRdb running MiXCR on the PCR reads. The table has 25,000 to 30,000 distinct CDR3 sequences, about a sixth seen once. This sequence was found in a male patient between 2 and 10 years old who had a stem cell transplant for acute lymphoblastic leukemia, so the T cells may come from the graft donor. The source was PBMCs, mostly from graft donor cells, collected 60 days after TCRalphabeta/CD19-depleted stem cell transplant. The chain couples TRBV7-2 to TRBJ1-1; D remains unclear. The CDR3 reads CASSSGPSGTEAFF. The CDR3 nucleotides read TGTGCCAGCAGCTCAGGCCCTAGCGGCACTGAAGCTTTCTTT. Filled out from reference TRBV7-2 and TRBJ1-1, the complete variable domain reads GAGVSQSPSNKVTEKGKDVELRCDPISGHTALYWYRQSLGQGLEFLIYFQGNSAPDKSGLPSDRFSAERTGGSVSTLTIQRTQQEDSAVYLCASSSGPSGTEAFFGQGTRLTVV.